This T cell receptor (beta chain) was profiled in a study of vaccination and CD4 T cells after COVID-19. Study in general: Participants were given two doses of BNT162b2 or mRNA-1273 vaccine. From HCoV-229E, HCoV-OC43, HCoV-NL63 and SARS-CoV-2, overlapping spike peptides were used to stimulate the cells. Collection of post-vaccine samples followed dose two by a median around 72 days, spanning a range of 14 to 241.

This clonotype turned up a few times. As yet, its antigen is unknown. The CDR3 is made up of 19 amino acids. CDR1 is MNHEY, CDR2 SVGAGI, per germline. The J segment lost 0 bases and the V segment lost 4 bases, leaving 16 bases of the junction unmatched. At the Johns Hopkins FTIC core, DNA taken from cultured CD4+ T cells was sequenced by way of the Oncomine TCR Beta short-read assay. TCRdb ran MiXCR on the PCR reads and lists one entry per CDR3 protein. The sample holds about 12,000 distinct CDR3 sequences; approximately 58% are singletons and the top ten take about 25%. The treatment is: roughly 10-day PBMC culture with coronavirus spike peptide pools or control peptides (ViraFEST assay). After expanding antigen-specific T cells with peptide pools, ViraFEST sequenced their TCRs.

The sequence was collected from a human donor who had recovered from COVID-19. This rearrangement joins TRBV6-5 to TRBJ2-7; 9 bases line up with TRBD1. What was sequenced was CD4+ T cells from blood, cultured in vitro. As DNA, the CDR3 is TGTGCCAGCAGTTCCGTCAGTGGCGGATACAGGGGGCTCTCCTACGAGCAGTACTTC. Translating gives CASSSVSGGYRGLSYEQYF.